This T cell receptor beta chain was identified in a study of blood T cell repertoires in COVID-19. Some clones are missing from TCRdb's copy, which holds only in-frame ones; the method was immunoSEQ multiplex PCR. The sample records 150,000 to 200,000 clones, roughly 85% being singletons. The V gene's germline CDR1 is SQVTM and CDR2 ANQGSEA. Between the trimmed V and J ends, which lost 6 bases and 0 bases, there was a span of 8 bases. The CDR3 length is 12 residues. Sequenced material: peripheral blood. The chain links TRBV29-1 to TRBJ1-1; D uncertain. This clonotype was sampled from a man between 60 and 75 years old with acute or convalescent COVID-19. DNA of the CDR3: TGCAGCGTCCCCGAGATGAACACTGAAGCTTTCTTT. Protein: CSVPEMNTEAFF.